One and the same sample provided the 25 T cell receptor beta chains below, sequenced in a study of cytomegalovirus exposure and HLA in healthy donors. Use of 60 Vbeta and 13 Jbeta primers characterized the PCR. Sequencing was performed with immunoSEQ multiplex PCR; in TCRdb, only in-frame clones are kept and a portion is missing. The data show 130,000 or so clones, approximately 74% seen once. Sequencing used PBMCs. These receptor sequences come from a male donor in good health and CMV-seronegative.

V usage is TRBV5-8 and J usage is TRBJ2-2, with TRBD1 matching over 7 bases. CDR3 length equals 15 residues. The V segment lost 2 bases and the J segment 6 bases; nucleotides outside the gene matches: 7. CDR1 and CDR2 (germline): SGHTS, YDEGEE. This CDR3 is CASSLGTAYAGELFF. Written as DNA, the CDR3 is TGTGCCAGCAGCTTAGGGACAGCTTACGCCGGGGAGCTGTTTTTT.

The rearrangement links TRBV28 to TRBJ2-7; 8 bases line up with TRBD1. The germline gives CDR1 MDHEN, CDR2 SYDVKM. Trimming cost V 3 bases and J 0 bases; bases outside gene matches: 10. The CDR3 extends over 17 amino acids. CDR3 in amino acids: CASSLDRDRKISYEQYF. DNA of the CDR3: TGTGCCAGCAGTTTGGACAGGGACAGAAAAATCTCCTACGAGCAGTACTTC.

The genes are TRBV19 and TRBJ1-1; a possible D gene is TRBD1 (5 bases). CDR3 length equals 17 residues. Trimming pared 6 bases from V and 0 bases from J, leaving 20 bases between. CDR1 and CDR2 (germline): LNHDA, SQIVND (reference sequence). This CDR3 reads CASRPWGGEVVNTEAFF. CDR3 in DNA: TGTGCCAGTAGGCCCTGGGGGGGGGAGGTAGTGAACACTGAAGCTTTCTTT.

The CDR3 spells CASSQGLAGLQGDTQYF. As DNA, the CDR3 is TGCGCCAGCAGCCAAGGGCTAGCGGGCCTCCAAGGGGATACGCAGTATTTT. V is TRBV4-3 and J is TRBJ2-3, with 8 bases aligning to TRBD2. There are 17 residues in the CDR3. Germline V lookup: CDR1 LGHNA, CDR2 YSLEER. V lost 1 base to trimming and J lost 6 bases; unmatched junction nucleotides: 12.

The V and J genes are TRBV4-2 and TRBJ2-2, with 9 bases identical to TRBD2. Unmatched junction bases numbered 11, after V lost 0 bases and J lost 6 bases. Germline loops: CDR1 LGHNA, CDR2 YNFKEQ. The CDR3 runs 18 residues. The CDR3 region is CASSQDGAGGRFAGELFF. CDR3 DNA: TGTGCCAGCAGCCAAGACGGAGCGGGGGGTCGTTTCGCCGGGGAGCTGTTTTTT.

This clone was observed a handful of times. V and J are TRBV4-2 and TRBJ2-3, with a weak D call TRBD1 (5 bases). V lost 1 base to trimming and J lost 2 bases, with 10 bases between them. The CDR3 consists of 15 residues. Per germline, CDR1 LGHNA and CDR2 YNFKEQ. CDR3 nucleotides: TGTGCCAGCAGCCAAGGGCCAGGGTACACAGATACGCAGTATTTT. Protein product: CASSQGPGYTDTQYF.

The rearrangement uses TRBV7-2 and TRBJ2-7; D might be TRBD1 (6 bases). The CDR3 covers 15 residues. CDR1 and CDR2 (germline): SGHTA, FQGNSA. Deletions cut 1 base from V and 11 bases from J, with 21 bases between. CDR3 in amino acids: CASSLVMQGTPLKYF. The CDR3 region has the DNA TGTGCCAGCAGCTTAGTTATGCAGGGGACCCCCTTGAAGTACTTC.

The gene calls are TRBV6-1 and TRBJ2-5; D not resolved. TRBJ2-7 explains the end of the DNA better; the J call may be wrong. The CDR3 is made up of 16 amino acids. Germline V gene data show CDR1 as MNHNS and CDR2 as SASEGT. The chain's CDR3 is CASSEMELPSSYEQYF. For the CDR3, the DNA is TGTGCCAGCAGTGAAATGGAACTACCCAGCTCCTACGAGCAGTACTTC.

The V and J genes are TRBV19 and TRBJ2-3, with TRBD2 matching 11 bases. The germline V gene has CDR1 LNHDA and CDR2 SQIVND (reference sequence). Trimming took 9 bases from V and 8 from J; bases not matched to a gene: 10. The CDR3 sequence is 14 residues long. The DNA of the CDR3 is TGTGCCAGCCGCCAACTAGCGGGAGACGGTACGCAGTATTTT. This translates into CASRQLAGDGTQYF.

The V gene is TRBV5-1, the J gene TRBJ2-7, with 9 bases identical to TRBD1. The junction had 4 bases not matched to a gene; V was cut back by 1 base and J by 5 bases. CDR3 length equals 14 residues. Germline CDR1 SGHRS, CDR2 YFSETQ. The CDR3 nucleotides read TGCGCCAGCAGCTTGACAGGGGGCGAGAACGAGCAGTACTTC. This codes for CASSLTGGENEQYF.

This clone was recorded a few times. This chain connects TRBV19 to TRBJ2-1; 12 nucleotides agree with TRBD1. The CDR3 spans 15 residues. Unmatched junction bases numbered 5, after V lost 6 bases and J lost 5 bases. Germline assignment: CDR1 LNHDA and CDR2 SQIVND (reference sequence). In DNA, the CDR3 is TGTGCCAGTAGCGGGGGACAGGGGGCGGACAATGAGCAGTTCTTC. Protein product: CASSGGQGADNEQFF.

To note about this clone: The junction departs from germline at one end; a sequencing error may be responsible. The rearrangement links TRBV7-9 to TRBJ2-1; 7 bases fit TRBD1. Per germline, CDR1 SEHNR and CDR2 FQNEAQ (reference sequence). The CDR3 has 15 amino acids. The CDR3 loop is CSSSFRDSPSNEQFF. CDR3 DNA sequence: TGTTCCAGCAGCTTCCGGGACAGCCCCAGCAATGAGCAGTTCTTC.

The chain carries TRBV5-5 and TRBJ2-3; D is undetermined. The ends were cut back, 0 bases at V and 1 base at J, with 6 bases in the middle. This CDR3 comprises 14 residues. Germline loops: CDR1 SGHKS, CDR2 YYEKEE (reference sequence). CDR3 protein: CASSLAPGTDTQYF. CDR3 sequence (DNA): TGTGCCAGCAGCTTGGCCCCCGGCACAGATACGCAGTATTTT.

The rearrangement links TRBV4-3 to TRBJ2-5; no clear D gene. The closer fit of TRBJ2-7 to the DNA end suggests the J call may be wrong. Germline V gene sequence: CDR1 LGHNA, CDR2 YSLEER. CDR3 length: 15 residues. Written as DNA, the CDR3 is TGCGCCAGCAGCCAAGGCTCAGGAAACTCCTACGAGCAGTACTTC. Translation: CASSQGSGNSYEQYF.

The J gene is TRBJ2-5, the V gene TRBV6-5; a weak D match, TRBD2 (6 bases). Germline loops: CDR1 MNHEY, CDR2 SVGAGI. The CDR3 spans 15 residues. The germline V and J ends were trimmed by 0 bases and 5 bases, with 13 bases remaining between them. CDR3 residues: CASSYSSGAGETQYF. CDR3 bases: TGTGCCAGCAGTTACTCATCGGGAGCGGGTGAGACCCAGTACTTC.

This sequence joins TRBV7-8 and TRBJ2-7; D is perhaps TRBD1 (5 bases). The CDR3 loop spans 18 amino acids. Trimming left V 5 bases short and J 3 bases short, with 26 bases between. CDR1 and CDR2 from the germline V gene are SGHVS and FQNEAQ. This chain's CDR3 is CASSQDRFRNYRNYEQYF. The DNA of the CDR3 is TGTGCCAGCAGCCAAGACAGATTCCGAAACTATAGAAACTACGAGCAGTACTTC.

This CDR3 reads CSAATGSSYEQYF. CDR3 in DNA: TGCAGCGCTGCGACAGGGAGCTCCTACGAGCAGTACTTC. V and J are TRBV29-1 and TRBJ2-7, with 7 positions matching TRBD1. With V trimmed by 7 bases and J by 0 bases, 6 bases remained unmatched. Per the germline V gene, CDR1 is SQVTM and CDR2 is ANQGSEA. The CDR3 contains 13 residues.

The chain combines TRBV19 with TRBJ2-1; 12 nucleotides match TRBD2. Germline-derived CDR1 and CDR2 are LNHDA and SQIVND (reference sequence). The CDR3 sequence is 17 residues long. Losses at the gene ends were 6 bases for V and 0 bases for J; bases not matched to a gene: 6. This CDR3 reads CASRTSGGPSSYNEQFF. CDR3 in DNA: TGTGCCAGTAGGACTAGCGGGGGCCCGAGCTCCTACAATGAGCAGTTCTTC.

This chain connects TRBV6-1 to TRBJ2-5, with 7 bases that match TRBD1. CDR3 length: 11 residues. Unmatched junction bases numbered 5, after V lost 6 bases and J lost 10 bases. In germline, CDR1 is MNHNS, CDR2 SASEGT. The chain's CDR3 is CASRAGGGQYF. The CDR3 DNA sequence: TGTGCCAGCAGGGCAGGGGGTGGCCAGTACTTC.

This clone was counted a few times. The chain employs TRBV29-1 and TRBJ2-2, with 7 bases fitting TRBD1. CDR1 is SQVTM and CDR2 is ANQGSEA in the germline V gene. The CDR3 has 14 residues. The junction had 4 bases not matched to a gene; V was cut back by 4 bases and J by 2 bases. CDR3 residues: CSVGTGLNTGELFF. The CDR3 bases are TGCAGCGTTGGGACAGGTCTAAACACCGGGGAGCTGTTTTTT.

The chain has TRBV11-2 and TRBJ2-1; D gene unclear. This CDR3 is built from 14 residues. V was shortened by 5 bases and J by 4 bases, with 12 bases between the two germline ends. Germline V gene sequence: CDR1 SGHAT, CDR2 FQNNGV. The CDR3 reads CASSPENQYNEQFF. The CDR3 bases are TGTGCCAGCAGCCCCGAAAACCAGTACAATGAGCAGTTCTTC.

This clone was detected only a few times. The chain has TRBV6-1 and TRBJ1-2; no firm D call. V lost 3 bases and J lost 6, with 14 bases in between. The CDR3 is 14 amino acids. Germline V gives CDR1 MNHNS, CDR2 SASEGT. CDR3 in amino acids: CASSETRVPHGYTF. CDR3 nucleotides: TGTGCCAGCAGTGAGACTAGGGTCCCCCATGGCTACACCTTC.

The rearrangement uses TRBV4-3 and TRBJ2-7; D gene unclear. V lost 0 bases and J lost 4, with 16 bases in between. The germline CDR1 and CDR2 sequences are LGHNA and YSLEER. The CDR3 extends over 16 amino acids. The DNA of the CDR3 is TGCGCCAGCAGCCAAGAATGGCGGATGGGTATTTACGAGCAGTACTTC. Translation: CASSQEWRMGIYEQYF.

The V call is TRBV28, the J call TRBJ1-1; the D is unclear. Germline CDR1 is MDHEN and CDR2 is SYDVKM. CDR3 size: 18 residues. V gave up 5 bases and J gave up 1 base, with 23 bases separating them. CDR3 amino acids: CASSTLLLSAEQNTEAFF. The CDR3 region has the DNA TGTGCCAGCAGTACCCTTCTTCTTAGCGCAGAGCAGAACACTGAAGCTTTCTTT.

V and J are TRBV6-1 and TRBJ2-7; perhaps TRBD1 as D (6 bases). CDR3 size: 15 residues. Germline CDR1 is MNHNS and CDR2 is SASEGT. Trimming took off 5 bases at V and 0 bases at J, with 14 bases between the two ends. The CDR3 protein is CASSKYREISYEQYF. Written as DNA, the CDR3 is TGTGCCAGCAGTAAGTACAGGGAGATCTCCTACGAGCAGTACTTC.